The clone carrying this TCR beta chain was seen many times. TCRdb reprocessed the 5' RACE reads via MiXCR and lists one record per CDR3 protein. This table holds about 100,000 distinct CDR3 sequences, around 14% found once. This entry is derived from a study of early T cells in non-severe SARS-CoV-2 infection. V was pared by 4 bases and J by 1 base, with 10 bases of the junction left unmatched. The germline V gene encodes CDR1 KGHSH and CDR2 LQKENI. The length of the CDR3 is 17 residues. This TCR came from an adult who was a healthcare worker with PCR-confirmed SARS-CoV-2 infection or an uninfected control (not recorded which). The rearrangement links TRBV18 to TRBJ2-1; 7 nucleotides agree with TRBD2. The specimen was whole blood. CDR3 residues: CASSRRLAGLSYNEQFF. CDR3 coding DNA: TGTGCCAGCTCACGGCGGTTAGCGGGCCTTTCCTACAATGAGCAGTTCTTC.